A single sample is the source of the 29 T cell receptor beta chains below, sequenced in a study of cytomegalovirus exposure and HLA in healthy donors. Libraries were prepared by immunoSEQ multiplex PCR; TCRdb keeps only in-frame clonotypes and omits some of them. The data contain approximately 200,000 clones, around 90% of them singletons. The sequencing input was PBMCs. The origin of the receptors is a woman between 18 and 30 years old in good health and CMV-seronegative.

The chain combines TRBV5-1 with TRBJ2-7, with 8 bases fitting TRBD2. J lost 0 bases, V lost 3 bases, and 5 bases had no gene match. CDR3 length: 15 residues. Germline V gene lookup returns CDR1 SGHRS and CDR2 YFSETQ. The CDR3 loop reads CASSSQLAASYEQYF. DNA for the CDR3: TGCGCCAGCAGCTCGCAACTAGCGGCCTCCTACGAGCAGTACTTC.

J is TRBJ2-1 and V is TRBV5-1; D unclear. Per the germline V gene, CDR1 is SGHRS and CDR2 is YFSETQ. This CDR3 contains 12 residues. The ends were cut back, 4 bases at V and 10 bases at J, with 12 bases in the middle. CDR3 residues: CASSPNRNEQFF. The CDR3 DNA follows: TGCGCCAGCAGCCCTAACCGTAACGAGCAGTTCTTC. Supplemented by reference TRBV5-1 and TRBJ2-1, the full variable domain reads KAGVTQTPRYLIKTRGQQVTLSCSPISGHRSVSWYQQTPGQGLQFLFEYFSETQRNKGNFPGRFSGRQFSNSRSEMNVSTLELGDSALYLCASSPNRNEQFFGPGTRLTVL.

The chain employs TRBV25-1 and TRBJ2-7; TRBD1 agrees at 12 bases. Germline assignment: CDR1 MGHDK and CDR2 SYGVNS. This CDR3 region has 15 residues. J gave up 5 bases and V 5 bases, and 7 bases lay outside the gene matches. The CDR3 DNA follows: TGTGCCAGCAGTTCTTCCGGGACAGGGGGCAACGAGCAGTACTTC. The encoded protein is CASSSSGTGGNEQYF.

The V call is TRBV5-4, the J call TRBJ1-1; TRBD1 matches at 8 bases. From germline, CDR1 is SGHNT and CDR2 YYREEE (reference sequence). Trimming removed 0 bases from V and 5 bases from J; junction bases left unmatched: 3. This CDR3 is built from 14 residues. CDR3 sequence: CASSLGDRWTEAFF. The CDR3 DNA reads as TGTGCCAGCAGCTTGGGGGACAGGTGGACTGAAGCTTTCTTT.

This clone was seen a few times. V is TRBV19 and J is TRBJ1-2; TRBD1 might be the D (6 bases). The V end lost 4 bases, the J end lost 8 bases, and 11 bases lay between the germline ends. CDR1 is LNHDA and CDR2 is SQIVND in the germline V gene (reference sequence). The CDR3 loop spans 12 amino acids. As DNA, the CDR3 is TGTGCCAGTAGTACGGACAGAAGGGGCTACACCTTC. This encodes CASSTDRRGYTF.

The V and J genes are TRBV11-2 and TRBJ2-7, with 7 bases that match TRBD1. This CDR3 is built from 12 residues. J was trimmed by 7 bases and V by 3 bases; bases with no gene match: 3. Germline V gene sequence: CDR1 SGHAT, CDR2 FQNNGV. CDR3 loop: CASSLRTGEQYF. CDR3 in DNA: TGTGCCAGCAGCTTGAGGACAGGTGAGCAGTACTTC.

V usage is TRBV5-4 and J usage is TRBJ2-7, with TRBD2 identical over 7 bases. Trimming removed 4 bases from V and 6 bases from J; junction bases left unmatched: 13. Germline values: CDR1 SGHNT, CDR2 YYREEE (reference sequence). The CDR3 sequence is 15 residues long. The CDR3 DNA reads TGTGCCAGCAGCACCCCTAGCGGCTTACTCGCCGAGCAGTACTTC. It yields the protein CASSTPSGLLAEQYF.

The chain is built from TRBV7-6 and TRBJ2-1, with 9 bases aligning to TRBD2. Trimming took 1 base from V and 8 from J; bases not matched to a gene: 6. This CDR3 comprises 15 residues. Germline V lookup: CDR1 SGHVS, CDR2 FNYEAQ. CDR3: CASSLGTSGLDEQFF. For the CDR3, the DNA is TGTGCCAGCAGCTTAGGTACTAGCGGGCTCGATGAGCAGTTCTTC. Complete variable domain (other parts from reference TRBV7-6 and TRBJ2-1): GAGVSQSPRYKVTKRGQDVALRCDPISGHVSLYWYRQALGQGPEFLTYFNYEAQQDKSGLPNDRFSAERPEGSISTLTIQRTEQRDSAMYRCASSLGTSGLDEQFFGPGTRLTVL.

V is TRBV11-1 and J is TRBJ2-5; 10 positions match TRBD2. V shed 0 bases, J shed 5 bases, and the junction held 12 bases outside the gene matches. The CDR3 sequence is 18 residues long. The germline CDR1 and CDR2 sequences are SGHAT and FQDESV (reference sequence). The CDR3 DNA reads TGTGCCAGCAGCTTAGCTGTGCCGGGACTAGCGTACCGGGAGACCCAGTACTTC. It encodes CASSLAVPGLAYRETQYF.

The chain couples TRBV29-1 to TRBJ1-1, with D maybe TRBD1 (5 bases). Germline V gene data show CDR1 as SQVTM and CDR2 as ANQGSEA. The CDR3 is 13 residues long. Trimming pared 6 bases from V and 1 base from J, leaving 12 bases between. The CDR3 loop is CSVYRGGNTEAFF. The CDR3 DNA reads as TGCAGCGTCTACCGGGGGGGGAACACTGAAGCTTTCTTT.

V gene TRBV30 combines with J gene TRBJ1-1; weak D call: TRBD1 (6 bases). This CDR3 region has 16 residues. Trimming removed 3 bases at V and 1 base at J, with 18 bases between. Germline V gene data show CDR1 as GTSNPN and CDR2 as SVGIG (reference sequence). The CDR3 bases are TGTGCCTGGAGGAATACAGGGTTAAGTAAGAACACTGAAGCTTTCTTT. Amino acid sequence: CAWRNTGLSKNTEAFF.

The rearrangement uses TRBV7-9 and TRBJ1-1; TRBD1 matches 10 bases. The CDR3 is 17 residues long. CDR1 SEHNR and CDR2 FQNEAQ come from the germline V gene (reference sequence). Trimming at V came to 5 bases and at J to 4 bases, leaving 13 bases not matched to a gene. CDR3 amino acids: CASSPTRGQGIRTEAFF. The DNA for the CDR3 is TGTGCCAGCAGCCCCACCCGGGGACAGGGGATCCGCACTGAAGCTTTCTTT.

J is TRBJ2-7 and V is TRBV7-2, with a possible D match to TRBD1 (6 bases). The V gene's germline CDR1 is SGHTA and CDR2 FQGNSA. The CDR3 sequence is 13 residues long. V gave up 6 bases and J gave up 1 base, with 10 bases separating them. DNA of the CDR3: TGTGCCAGCAGACCGCAGGGGTCCTACGAGCAGTACTTC. This gives the protein CASRPQGSYEQYF.

The rearrangement uses TRBV9 and TRBJ2-2; D might be TRBD1 (5 bases). Trimming left V 0 bases short and J 3 bases short, with 9 bases between. The germline V gene has CDR1 SGDLS and CDR2 YYNGEE. The CDR3 loop spans 15 amino acids. This CDR3 is CASSVEQAYTGELFF. The CDR3 DNA sequence: TGTGCCAGCAGCGTAGAACAGGCTTACACCGGGGAGCTGTTTTTT.

The chain is built from TRBV29-1 and TRBJ1-1; 9 bases align to TRBD1. CDR3 length equals 16 residues. Germline CDR1 SQVTM, CDR2 ANQGSEA. J lost 6 bases, V lost 5 bases, and 16 bases had no gene match. CDR3 sequence reads: CSVRETGGFLGAEAFF. The CDR3 DNA follows: TGCAGCGTTCGGGAAACAGGGGGCTTCTTAGGGGCTGAAGCTTTCTTT.

CDR3 coding DNA: TGTGCCAGCAGCCCCAGGGCGTTCATGAACACTGAAGCTTTCTTT. It is translated as CASSPRAFMNTEAFF. The rearrangement joins TRBV7-9 to TRBJ1-1; maybe TRBD1 (5 bases). Trimming stripped 5 bases from V and 0 bases from J, with 13 bases between. Germline CDR1 reads SEHNR; CDR2 reads FQNEAQ (reference sequence). This CDR3 spans 15 amino acids.

The chain uses TRBV9 and TRBJ1-4; D is possibly TRBD1 (6 bases). CDR1 SGDLS and CDR2 YYNGEE come from the germline V gene. V dropped 3 bases and J dropped 11 bases, with 20 bases sitting between them. The CDR3 has 15 amino acids. In nucleotides, the CDR3 is TGTGCCAGCAGCGCGAGGGGGTCTGGAACGGGGAAACTGTTTTTT. Protein: CASSARGSGTGKLFF.

The chain has TRBV7-9 and TRBJ2-1; no clear D gene. V dropped 5 bases and J dropped 4 bases, with 9 bases sitting between them. CDR3 length equals 13 residues. CDR1 is SEHNR, CDR2 FQNEAQ, per germline (reference sequence). The CDR3 DNA sequence: TGTGCCAGCAGCCACACGCCATACAATGAGCAGTTCTTC. Its protein product is CASSHTPYNEQFF. The whole variable domain, remainder taken from reference TRBV7-9 and TRBJ2-1, is DTGVSQNPRHKITKRGQNVTFRCDPISEHNRLYWYRQTLGQGPEFLTYFQNEAQLEKSRLLSDRFSAERPKGSFSTLEIQRTEQGDSAMYLCASSHTPYNEQFFGPGTRLTVL.

The chain employs TRBV30 and TRBJ2-3; TRBD1 is a possible D gene (6 bases). The ends were cut back, 8 bases at V and 6 bases at J, with 21 bases in the middle. Germline V gene lookup returns CDR1 GTSNPN and CDR2 SVGIG (reference sequence). There are 14 residues in the CDR3. The CDR3 region is CARSQGTGSDTQYF. CDR3 coding DNA: TGTGCCCGATCACAGGGAACGGGCAGCGATACGCAGTATTTT.

The genes are TRBV28 and TRBJ2-5; TRBD2 is a possible D gene (6 bases). V lost 8 bases to trimming and J lost 5 bases, with 15 bases between them. This CDR3 is built from 13 residues. Germline CDR1 is MDHEN and CDR2 is SYDVKM. Here the CDR3 DNA reads TGTGCCAGCCGGAGGGGTATCAGGGAGACCCAGTACTTC. It is translated as CASRRGIRETQYF. Looking up the rest from reference TRBV28 and TRBJ2-5 gives the full variable domain: DVKVTQSSRYLVKRTGEKVFLECVQDMDHENMFWYRQDPGLGLRLIYFSYDVKMKEKGDIPEGYSVSREKKERFSLILESASTNQTSMYLCASRRGIRETQYFGPGTRLLVL.

The V gene is TRBV30, the J gene TRBJ2-7; the D is unclear. V was cut by 2 bases and J by 4 bases, with 6 bases left in between. This CDR3 contains 11 residues. Germline V gene lookup returns CDR1 GTSNPN and CDR2 SVGIG (reference sequence). The DNA of the CDR3 is TGTGCCTGGAGTCGGTTATACGAGCAGTACTTC. Translating gives CAWSRLYEQYF.

This clone is a singleton in its sample. V is TRBV29-1 and J is TRBJ2-5; a weak D match, TRBD1 (6 bases). In germline, CDR1 is SQVTM, CDR2 ANQGSEA. CDR3 length equals 15 residues. Trimming removed 5 bases at V and 2 bases at J, with 18 bases between. The CDR3 DNA reads as TGCAGCGTTTTCCCCCCGACAGGCTCACAAGAGACCCAGTACTTC. It codes for CSVFPPTGSQETQYF.

CDR3 protein: CASSTGGTGGRTEAFF. In DNA form, the CDR3 reads TGTGCCAGCAGTACCGGGGGGACAGGGGGGCGAACTGAAGCTTTCTTT. J is TRBJ1-1 and V is TRBV27, with 11 bases lining up with TRBD1. CDR3 size: 16 residues. V lost 5 bases, J lost 5 bases, and 10 bases stayed unmatched. CDR1 and CDR2 from the germline V gene are MNHEY and SMNVEV (reference sequence).

This chain uses TRBV5-1 with TRBJ2-5; 7 bases line up with TRBD1. The length of the CDR3 is 12 residues. Unmatched junction bases numbered 2, after V lost 0 bases and J lost 9 bases. Germline assignment: CDR1 SGHRS and CDR2 YFSETQ. CDR3 sequence: CASSLAGTAQYF. CDR3 DNA sequence: TGCGCCAGCAGCTTGGCCGGGACAGCCCAGTACTTC. Based on the CDR3 plus reference TRBV5-1 and TRBJ2-5, the full variable domain is KAGVTQTPRYLIKTRGQQVTLSCSPISGHRSVSWYQQTPGQGLQFLFEYFSETQRNKGNFPGRFSGRQFSNSRSEMNVSTLELGDSALYLCASSLAGTAQYFGPGTRLLVL.

The V gene is TRBV28, the J gene TRBJ2-2, with D maybe TRBD2 (5 bases). There are 14 residues in the CDR3. Trimming stripped 8 bases from V and 6 bases from J, with 16 bases between. From germline, CDR1 is MDHEN and CDR2 SYDVKM. CDR3 coding DNA: TGTGCCAGCGGGAGTCTCAAACGACCCGGGGAGCTGTTTTTT. It codes for CASGSLKRPGELFF. The complete variable domain, with remaining parts taken from reference TRBV28 and TRBJ2-2, reads DVKVTQSSRYLVKRTGEKVFLECVQDMDHENMFWYRQDPGLGLRLIYFSYDVKMKEKGDIPEGYSVSREKKERFSLILESASTNQTSMYLCASGSLKRPGELFFGEGSRLTVL.

Points on this clone: The same CDR3 also results from other DNA sequences found in this sample. V and J are TRBV9 and TRBJ2-3; D perhaps matches TRBD2 (6 bases). Germline V CDR1 and CDR2: SGDLS, YYNGEE. The CDR3 extends over 15 amino acids. With 0 bases removed from V and 3 bases from J, the gap between germline ends came to 11 bases. CDR3: CASSVVGRGTDTQYF. The CDR3 nucleotides read TGTGCCAGCAGCGTAGTCGGGAGAGGAACAGATACGCAGTATTTT.

This clone has a handful of counts. This chain joins TRBV14 and TRBJ1-1; weak D call: TRBD1 (5 bases). Deletions cut 1 base from V and 1 base from J, with 16 bases between. The CDR3 sequence is 17 residues long. Germline CDR1 and CDR2: SGHDN and FVKESK. The CDR3 DNA reads TGTGCCAGCAGCCAAGTCCACATAGGGGCGCCGAACACTGAAGCTTTCTTT. It is translated as CASSQVHIGAPNTEAFF. Complete variable domain (other parts from reference TRBV14 and TRBJ1-1): EAGVTQFPSHSVIEKGQTVTLRCDPISGHDNLYWYRRVMGKEIKFLLHFVKESKQDESGMPNNRFLAERTGGTYSTLKVQPAELEDSGVYFCASSQVHIGAPNTEAFFGQGTRLTVV.

This clone was observed many times. The CDR3 spells CASSPTGMNTEAFF. DNA of the CDR3: TGTGCCAGCAGCCCCACAGGGATGAACACTGAAGCTTTCTTT. The chain combines TRBV7-6 with TRBJ1-1; TRBD1 might be the D (6 bases). The CDR3 spans 14 residues. Germline V gives CDR1 SGHVS, CDR2 FNYEAQ. V lost 5 bases and J 0 bases, leaving 10 bases between the germline ends.

About this clone itself: It is likely a read error: a sequence one base away is far more abundant. The chain combines TRBV7-2 with TRBJ2-2, with D possibly TRBD1 on 6 matching bases. Germline CDR1 and CDR2: SGHTA and FQGNSA. Trimming shortened V by 3 bases and J by 1 base, and 9 bases separated the two germline ends. The CDR3 has 15 amino acids. CDR3 sequence reads: CASSFGTRNTGELFF. DNA for the CDR3: TGTGCCAGCAGCTTCGGGACACGGAACACCGGGGAGCTGTTTTTT.